The source of this T cell receptor beta chain is a study of CD8+ T cells in alopecia areata. In the study overall: Tofacitinib administration persisted for 6 to 18 months, succeeded by 6 months off drug. The study, taken as a whole, reports: Sharing of TCR sequences between patients (possibly for HLA-related reasons) was less clear than in mice. Lesional scalp exceeded normal scalp in clonality, especially in alopecia totalis/universalis.

This clone showed up just a few times. The antigen is not known. RNA was extracted and reverse transcribed into cDNA as the sequencing template. The assay was immunoSEQ multiplex PCR, and TCRdb's table has in-frame clones only and misses some. The repertoire holds 150,000 to 160,000 clones, with 40% to 60% as singletons. Germline V CDR1 and CDR2: SGHRS, YFSETQ. This CDR3 is built from 13 residues. V shed 5 bases, J shed 6 bases, and the junction held 5 bases outside the gene matches. The chain combines TRBV5-1 with TRBJ2-7, with TRBD1 identical over 10 bases. The material sequenced was CD8+ T cells sorted from blood, taken at week 0. This TCR was sampled from a human donor with alopecia areata. The CDR3 loop reads CASSAGTGAEQYF. The CDR3 bases are TGCGCCAGCAGTGCCGGGACAGGGGCCGAGCAGTACTTC.